Given below is one T cell receptor (beta chain) in context. The entry originates in a study of blood T cell repertoires in COVID-19. The wider study: The study drew acute and convalescent COVID-19 samples from the United States, Italy and Spain. T cells, B-cell-depleted T cells, or PBMCs provided the cDNA or gDNA that served as material.

In the source study's methods: By means of reference gene primer amplification, nucleated cell counts were estimated. Only in-frame clones appear in the TCRdb table, and some are missing; sequencing was by immunoSEQ multiplex PCR. D and trimming were read from the DNA, whereas the V and J calls and clone size are those reported in that table. The data contain roughly 260,000 clones, roughly 87% of them singletons. Donors were grouped by their self-reported clinical history. The J segment lost 2 bases and the V segment lost 4 bases, leaving 10 bases of the junction unmatched. The V gene's germline CDR1 is MNHNS and CDR2 SASEGT. The length of the CDR3 is 16 residues.

The sample taken for sequencing was PBMCs or T cells enriched from blood (not recorded which). This TCR was sampled from a woman in her thirties with acute COVID-19. The chain recombines TRBV6-1 with TRBJ2-7, with 8 bases identical to TRBD1. The CDR3 region has the DNA TGTGCCAGCAGTGCAAGCCTGACAGGGGTGGCCTACGAGCAGTACTTC. It codes for CASSASLTGVAYEQYF.